This T cell receptor (beta chain) was found in a study of CD8+ T cells in alopecia areata. Looked up from germline, CDR1 is MNHEY and CDR2 is SMNVEV (reference sequence). There are 15 residues in the CDR3. V shed 6 bases, J shed 3 bases, and the junction held 10 bases outside the gene matches. It was cDNA, reverse transcribed from extracted RNA, that served as the sequencing template. Measured with immunoSEQ multiplex PCR; TCRdb has only the in-frame clones, and not every one. The data contain 110,000 to 150,000 clones, approximately 60% of them singletons. The receptor was derived from a human donor in good health. The sequencing sample was made of CD8+ T cells sorted from blood. The rearrangement joins TRBV27 to TRBJ2-5; 7 positions match TRBD1. CDR3 in DNA: TGTGCCAGCAGACCCCTCGGTACAGGGGAAGAGACCCAGTACTTC. Its translation: CASRPLGTGEETQYF.